The 7 T cell receptor beta chains below come from one sample, sequenced in a study of CD8 T cells in ankylosing spondylitis. Each CDR3 protein is one row after TCRdb ran MiXCR on the 5' RACE reads. This sample has about 220,000 distinct CDR3 sequences, with 8% to 11% found just once. Sequenced: blood, either unsorted or a sorted T cell fraction (not recorded which). The source of these receptors is a male donor with ankylosing spondylitis or in good health (not recorded which).

This clonotype was counted many times. The chain combines TRBV9 with TRBJ2-1; D not certain. V lost 3 bases to trimming and J lost 5 bases, with 12 bases between them. The CDR3 runs 14 residues. Germline CDR1 SGDLS, CDR2 YYNGEE. The CDR3 DNA sequence: TGTGCCAGCAGCGGACTTCTGGAAGACAATGAGCAGTTCTTC. Amino acids: CASSGLLEDNEQFF. The full variable domain, rest sourced from reference TRBV9 and TRBJ2-1, is DSGVTQTPKHLITATGQRVTLRCSPRSGDLSVYWYQQSLDQGLQFLIQYYNGEERAKGNILERFSAQQFPDLHSELNLSSLELGDSALYFCASSGLLEDNEQFFGPGTRLTVL.

The chain combines TRBV7-3 with TRBJ2-1; the match to TRBD1 covers 8 bases. Germline V CDR1 and CDR2: SGHTA, FQGTGA. V gave up 5 bases and J gave up 2 bases; unmatched junction bases: 8. The CDR3 length is 16 residues. The CDR3 DNA sequence: TGTGCCAGCAGCATGGGGACAGGTGAACCCTACAATGAGCAGTTCTTC. It specifies CASSMGTGEPYNEQFF.

This clonotype was seen ten or more times. The chain carries TRBV20-1 and TRBJ1-1, with D possibly TRBD1 on 6 matching bases. CDR1 DFQATT and CDR2 SNEGSKA come from the germline V gene (reference sequence). The CDR3 loop spans 13 amino acids. Trimming pared 6 bases from V and 4 bases from J, leaving 15 bases between. CDR3 residues: CSAQRGQGTEAFF. CDR3 nucleotides: TGCAGTGCCCAGCGGGGGCAGGGCACTGAAGCTTTCTTT.

This clonotype showed up many times. The chain employs TRBV7-2 and TRBJ2-7, with 7 nucleotides matching TRBD1. The junction had 7 bases not matched to a gene; V was cut back by 5 bases and J by 3 bases. Germline CDR1 SGHTA, CDR2 FQGNSA. The CDR3 runs 14 residues. This CDR3 is CASSKTGALYEQYF. The CDR3 nucleotides read TGTGCCAGCAGCAAAACAGGGGCCCTCTACGAGCAGTACTTC.

Of note for this clonotype: Its ends do not fully match the called genes, so a read error is possible. CDR3 in amino acids: CASSPKDRARF. For the CDR3, the DNA is TGTGCCAGCAGCCCAAAGGACAGGGCCCGCTTC. The chain combines TRBV7-9 with TRBJ2-7, with 8 nucleotides matching TRBD1. Germline V lookup: CDR1 SEHNR, CDR2 FQNEAQ (reference sequence). The CDR3 is 11 residues long.

This clonotype has at least ten counts. This chain joins TRBV12-3 or TRBV12-4 and TRBJ2-5, with 8 bases lining up with TRBD1. V shed 8 bases and J 4 bases; nucleotides not matched to a gene: 9. The CDR3 runs 14 residues. CDR3 protein: CASDQTGGRETQYF. The CDR3 DNA reads TGTGCCAGCGACCAAACAGGGGGACGAGAGACCCAGTACTTC.

This clonotype occurred a few times. The chain combines TRBV25-1 with TRBJ2-5; the match to TRBD1 covers 7 bases. This CDR3 has 15 residues. Germline V lookup: CDR1 MGHDK, CDR2 SYGVNS. V lost 5 bases and J lost 4; bases outside the gene matches: 10. Here the CDR3 reads CASSIGTGVGETQYF. The CDR3 DNA sequence: TGTGCCAGCAGTATCGGAACAGGGGTAGGAGAGACCCAGTACTTC.